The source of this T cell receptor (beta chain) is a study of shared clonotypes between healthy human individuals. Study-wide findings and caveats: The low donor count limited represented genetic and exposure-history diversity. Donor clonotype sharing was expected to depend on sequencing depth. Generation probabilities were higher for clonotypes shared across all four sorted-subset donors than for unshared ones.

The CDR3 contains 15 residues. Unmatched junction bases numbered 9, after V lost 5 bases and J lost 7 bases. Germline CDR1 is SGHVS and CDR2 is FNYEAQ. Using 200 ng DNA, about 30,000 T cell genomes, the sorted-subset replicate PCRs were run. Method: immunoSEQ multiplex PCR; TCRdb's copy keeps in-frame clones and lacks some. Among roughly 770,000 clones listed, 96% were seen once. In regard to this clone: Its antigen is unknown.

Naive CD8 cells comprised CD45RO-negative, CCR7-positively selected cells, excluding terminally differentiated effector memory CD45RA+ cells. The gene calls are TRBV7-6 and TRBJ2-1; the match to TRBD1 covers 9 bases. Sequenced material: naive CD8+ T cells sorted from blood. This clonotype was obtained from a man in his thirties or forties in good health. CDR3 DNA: TGTGCCAGCAGCCCCGGGACAGGGACGATTAATGAGCAGTTCTTC. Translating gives CASSPGTGTINEQFF.